A single sample gave rise to the 28 T cell receptor beta chains below, sequenced in a study of blood T cell repertoires in COVID-19 (TCRdb year 2020). The protocol used for the library was the immunoSEQ multiplex PCR assay. Entries here come from immuneACCESS through TCRdb and include only in-frame sequences with V and J called. Some clones fail to appear in such tables; in the studies checked, an unresolved V gene covers under half of the shortfall, and the cause of the remainder is unknown. The sample table records about 55,000 clones; 85% to 90% of these occur just once. The ten top clones hold 12% to 15% of the sample. Input material: peripheral blood. The receptors were gathered from a man between 65 and 85 years old with acute or convalescent COVID-19.

J is TRBJ2-2 and V is TRBV24-1, with D possibly being TRBD2 (6 bases). V lost 3 bases and J lost 0, with 10 bases in between. CDR3 size: 16 residues. Germline CDR1 reads KGHDR; CDR2 reads SFDVKD. The CDR3 nucleotides read TGTGCCACCAGTGATCTTGGGGGGACGAACACCGGGGAGCTGTTTTTT. This codes for CATSDLGGTNTGELFF.

The rearrangement uses TRBV24-1 and TRBJ2-1, with 14 positions matching TRBD2. Germline trimming cut 3 bases from V and 7 bases from J; bases unmatched to any gene: 13. Germline CDR1 KGHDR, CDR2 SFDVKD. CDR3 length equals 19 residues. The chain's CDR3 is CATSDTGTSGRRVGNEQFF. CDR3 sequence (DNA): TGTGCCACCAGTGATACCGGGACTAGCGGGAGAAGGGTCGGGAATGAGCAGTTCTTC.

CDR3 protein: CASSRQGAAGANVLTF. CDR3 nucleotide sequence: TGTGCCAGCTCACGACAGGGGGCGGCTGGGGCCAACGTCCTGACTTTC. This sequence joins TRBV18 and TRBJ2-6; TRBD1 agrees at 10 bases. The CDR3 consists of 16 residues. With 4 bases clipped from V and 2 bases from J, the junction kept 2 bases outside the gene matches. Germline V gives CDR1 KGHSH, CDR2 LQKENI.

CDR3 sequence: CASSEQPSGYGYTF. The CDR3 DNA reads as TGTGCCAGCAGTGAACAACCTTCCGGCTATGGCTACACCTTC. The J gene is TRBJ1-2, the V gene TRBV6-1; D uncertain. The CDR3 totals 14 residues. V was cut by 2 bases and J by 4 bases, with 11 bases left in between. Per the germline V gene, CDR1 is MNHNS and CDR2 is SASEGT.

This clone was counted ten times or more. V gene TRBV11-3 combines with J gene TRBJ2-3; D perhaps matches TRBD1 (6 bases). CDR1 is SGHNT and CDR2 is YENEEA in the germline V gene. This CDR3 contains 16 residues. V was trimmed by 5 bases and J by 5 bases, leaving 20 bases between them. This CDR3 reads CASSTGTGHNGDTQYF. DNA for the CDR3: TGTGCCAGCAGCACAGGGACGGGACATAATGGAGATACGCAGTATTTT.

This clone was counted once. V usage is TRBV11-2 and J usage is TRBJ2-2; 11 positions agree with TRBD2. The J segment lost 0 bases and the V segment lost 2 bases, leaving 2 bases of the junction unmatched. CDR1 SGHAT and CDR2 FQNNGV come from the germline V gene. This CDR3 region has 17 residues. Here the CDR3 reads CASSLILAGANTGELFF. As DNA, the CDR3 is TGTGCCAGCAGCTTAATACTAGCGGGAGCGAACACCGGGGAGCTGTTTTTT. Variable domain in full (rest from reference TRBV11-2 and TRBJ2-2): EAGVAQSPRYKIIEKRQSVAFWCNPISGHATLYWYQQILGQGPKLLIQFQNNGVVDDSQLPKDRFSAERLKGVDSTLKIQPAKLEDSAVYLCASSLILAGANTGELFFGEGSRLTVL.

This clone has only one observation. The chain combines TRBV2 with TRBJ1-4, with D unresolved. Germline assignment: CDR1 SNHLY and CDR2 FYNNEI. This CDR3 comprises 15 residues. V gave up 6 bases and J gave up 2 bases, with 13 bases separating them. The CDR3 nucleotides read TGTGCCAGCAGGGCGCAGGTTTTGACTAATGAAAAACTGTTTTTT. Its protein product is CASRAQVLTNEKLFF. The whole variable domain, filled in from reference TRBV2 and TRBJ1-4, reads EPEVTQTPSHQVTQMGQEVILRCVPISNHLYFYWYRQILGQKVEFLVSFYNNEISEKSEIFDDQFSVERPDGSNFTLKIRSTKLEDSAMYFCASRAQVLTNEKLFFGSGTQLSVL.

The V and J genes are TRBV19 and TRBJ2-5; TRBD2 matches 13 bases. V lost 5 bases, J lost 4 bases, and 4 bases stayed unmatched. This CDR3 region has 15 residues. Looked up from germline, CDR1 is LNHDA and CDR2 is SQIVND (reference sequence). The CDR3 is CASSLTSGRGETQYF. For the CDR3, the DNA is TGTGCCAGTAGTCTAACTAGCGGGAGGGGAGAGACCCAGTACTTC.

The CDR3 reads CASSLGTGWEAFF. Written as DNA, the CDR3 is TGTGCCAGCAGCCTTGGGACAGGGTGGGAAGCTTTCTTT. The chain employs TRBV12-3 or TRBV12-4 and TRBJ1-1; 9 nucleotides align to TRBD1. This CDR3 comprises 13 residues. V trimming: 6 bases; J trimming: 8 bases; junction bases outside the gene matches: 7.

The chain is built from TRBV18 and TRBJ2-5; 7 bases fit TRBD2. Germline V gene sequence: CDR1 KGHSH, CDR2 LQKENI. J lost 0 bases, V lost 6 bases, and 7 bases had no gene match. This CDR3 comprises 15 residues. CDR3 nucleotide sequence: TGTGCCAGCTCCGTCCGGGGGGAGTACCAAGAGACCCAGTACTTC. Amino acids: CASSVRGEYQETQYF.

This chain uses TRBV5-1 with TRBJ1-4; the match to TRBD1 covers 9 bases. The ends lost 4 bases at V and 6 bases at J; junction bases unmatched: 7. This CDR3 has 15 residues. Germline V gene lookup returns CDR1 SGHRS and CDR2 YFSETQ. CDR3 DNA sequence: TGCGCCAGCAGCGCCACAGGGGGCGCGGATGAAAAACTGTTTTTT. This sequence encodes CASSATGGADEKLFF.

This clone came up a few times. The chain links TRBV5-1 to TRBJ2-6; a possible D gene is TRBD2 (5 bases). Trimming stripped 2 bases from V and 0 bases from J, with 12 bases between. Germline assignment: CDR1 SGHRS and CDR2 YFSETQ. The CDR3 runs to 17 residues. The CDR3 region is CASSLGEGSSGANVLTF. In nucleotides, the CDR3 is TGCGCCAGCAGCTTAGGAGAGGGTAGCTCTGGGGCCAACGTCCTGACTTTC.

This chain uses TRBV7-9 with TRBJ2-5; a weak D match, TRBD1 (6 bases). Germline lookup yields CDR1 SEHNR and CDR2 FQNEAQ (reference sequence). This CDR3 is built from 14 residues. V lost 5 bases and J lost 2, with 12 bases in between. CDR3 nucleotides: TGTGCCAGCAGCCACCCCGGACAGCAAGAGACCCAGTACTTC. Its translation: CASSHPGQQETQYF.

The CDR3 reads CASRSGSTYNEQFF. DNA of the CDR3: TGTGCCAGCAGGTCAGGGTCCACCTACAATGAGCAGTTCTTC. The chain has TRBV5-6 and TRBJ2-1, with D perhaps matching TRBD1 (5 bases). Trimming stripped 5 bases from V and 2 bases from J, with 11 bases between. Germline CDR1 reads SGHDT; CDR2 reads YYEEEE. The CDR3 runs to 14 residues.

The chain has TRBV18 and TRBJ1-4; D may be TRBD1 (6 bases). The CDR3 totals 14 residues. Looked up from germline, CDR1 is KGHSH and CDR2 is LQKENI. V lost 3 bases and J lost 7, with 12 bases in between. CDR3 sequence (DNA): TGTGCCAGCTCACCCGGAAGAGGGGGTGAAAAACTGTTTTTT. It translates to CASSPGRGGEKLFF.

The chain uses TRBV30 and TRBJ1-4; 7 bases match TRBD1. Germline V lookup: CDR1 GTSNPN, CDR2 SVGIG (reference sequence). The CDR3 sequence is 13 residues long. V gave up 5 bases and J gave up 0 bases; unmatched junction bases: 0. CDR3 sequence (DNA): TGTGCCTGGGGGACAGCAACTAATGAAAAACTGTTTTTT. This encodes CAWGTATNEKLFF.

In DNA form, the CDR3 reads TGTGCCACTTCGCGGGGGCTGCTCTATGGCTACACCTTC. Translated: CATSRGLLYGYTF. This rearrangement joins TRBV19 to TRBJ1-2; tentatively, D is TRBD1 (6 bases). CDR3 length equals 13 residues. V dropped 10 bases and J dropped 4 bases, with 16 bases sitting between them. The V gene's germline CDR1 is LNHDA and CDR2 SQIVND (reference sequence). Variable domain in full (rest from reference TRBV19 and TRBJ1-2): DGGITQSPKYLFRKEGQNVTLSCEQNLNHDAMYWYRQDPGQGLRLIYYSQIVNDFQKGDIAEGYSVSREKKESFPLTVTSAQKNPTAFYLCATSRGLLYGYTFGSGTRLTVV.

The genes are TRBV19 and TRBJ2-3; TRBD2 matches 11 bases. Germline CDR1 and CDR2: LNHDA and SQIVND (reference sequence). The CDR3 loop spans 15 amino acids. The V and J ends lost 7 bases and 2 bases, in that order; junction bases with no gene match: 5. The CDR3 spells CASTLAGGITDTQYF. The CDR3 DNA follows: TGTGCCAGTACCCTAGCGGGAGGCATCACAGATACGCAGTATTTT.

The genes are TRBV5-5 and TRBJ2-7; 8 bases line up with TRBD2. V lost 7 bases and J lost 3; bases outside the gene matches: 21. Germline V gene data show CDR1 as SGHKS and CDR2 as YYEKEE (reference sequence). The CDR3 has 18 residues. CDR3 protein: CASFPQTHTGLAFYEQYF. The CDR3, as DNA: TGTGCCAGCTTCCCCCAAACTCATACAGGACTAGCTTTCTACGAGCAGTACTTC.

Of note for this clone: A read error may account for a junction end that differs from germline. The chain has TRBV6-5 and TRBJ2-2; the match to TRBD1 covers 7 bases. This CDR3 is 14 amino acids long. The V gene's germline CDR1 is MNHEY and CDR2 SVGAGI. The CDR3 loop is CAGRGQTNTGELFF. CDR3 DNA: TGTGCCGGCAGGGGACAGACGAACACCGGGGAGCTGTTTTTT.

The rearrangement links TRBV2 to TRBJ2-2; 13 bases agree with TRBD2. The CDR3 is made up of 15 amino acids. After removal of 8 bases from V and 7 bases from J, the junction contained 7 bases not matched to a gene. CDR1 is SNHLY and CDR2 is FYNNEI in the germline V gene. The CDR3 nucleotides are TGTGCCAGCGGAACTAGCGGGAGGGCCGGCGGGGAGCTGTTTTTT. Translating gives CASGTSGRAGGELFF.

This clone came up once. This sequence joins TRBV7-8 and TRBJ2-1, with TRBD2 matching over 9 bases. V shed 6 bases and J 8 bases; nucleotides not matched to a gene: 11. CDR3 length equals 15 residues. The V gene's germline CDR1 is SGHVS and CDR2 FQNEAQ. The CDR3 DNA sequence: TGTGCCAGCAGTGTTGGCGGGGGGGGCCTCCATGAGCAGTTCTTC. Translating it yields CASSVGGGGLHEQFF.

V and J are TRBV3-1 (or the pseudogene TRBV3-2) and TRBJ2-5, with a tentative D call TRBD1 (6 bases). This CDR3 is built from 16 residues. The ends were cut back, 4 bases at V and 2 bases at J, with 17 bases in the middle. Germline V gene lookup returns CDR1 LGHDT and CDR2 YNNKEL (reference sequence). For the CDR3, the DNA is TGTGCCAGCAGCCCGTGGACAGACTATAAACAAGAGACCCAGTACTTC. It encodes CASSPWTDYKQETQYF.

V is TRBV29-1 and J is TRBJ1-2; TRBD1 might be the D (6 bases). Germline CDR1 and CDR2: SQVTM and ANQGSEA. V was cut by 2 bases and J by 4 bases, with 11 bases left in between. This CDR3 spans 13 amino acids. As DNA, the CDR3 is TGCAGCGTTGAACCACAGGGCCCCTATGGCTACACCTTC. As protein: CSVEPQGPYGYTF. Full variable domain (missing parts from reference TRBV29-1 and TRBJ1-2): SAVISQKPSRDICQRGTSLTIQCQVDSQVTMMFWYRQQPGQSLTLIATANQGSEATYESGFVIDKFPISRPNLTFSTLTVSNMSPEDSSIYLCSVEPQGPYGYTFGSGTRLTVV.

The chain employs TRBV7-9 and TRBJ2-1; no firm D call. The CDR3 length is 15 residues. The germline CDR1 and CDR2 sequences are SEHNR and FQNEAQ (reference sequence). V was trimmed by 2 bases and J by 5 bases, leaving 13 bases between them. This CDR3 is CASSLLWSANNEQFF. CDR3 bases: TGTGCCAGCAGCTTACTCTGGTCTGCGAACAATGAGCAGTTCTTC.

The chain links TRBV5-1 to TRBJ1-4; a possible D gene is TRBD1 (6 bases). The germline V gene encodes CDR1 SGHRS and CDR2 YFSETQ. V shed 5 bases and J shed 4 bases, with 15 bases lying between them. CDR3 size: 15 residues. CDR3 nucleotide sequence: TGCGCCAGCAGATCGACAGGAACCATTAATGAAAAACTGTTTTTT. This translates into CASRSTGTINEKLFF.

There are a few counts of this clone. The chain employs TRBV28 and TRBJ1-1; D is unresolved. Germline-derived CDR1 and CDR2 are MDHEN and SYDVKM. The CDR3 contains 14 residues. The V end lost 5 bases, the J end lost 1 base, and 11 bases lay between the germline ends. The CDR3 loop is CASSPYEANTEAFF. CDR3 coding DNA: TGTGCCAGCAGTCCCTATGAGGCGAACACTGAAGCTTTCTTT.

The chain uses TRBV7-9 and TRBJ1-2; D is possibly TRBD1 (5 bases). The germline V and J ends were trimmed by 1 base and 6 bases, with 12 bases remaining between them. CDR1 and CDR2 from the germline V gene are SEHNR and FQNEAQ (reference sequence). CDR3 length: 14 amino acids. The CDR3 loop reads CASSLGVGVNGYTF. The CDR3 bases are TGTGCCAGCAGCTTAGGGGTAGGGGTGAATGGCTACACCTTC.